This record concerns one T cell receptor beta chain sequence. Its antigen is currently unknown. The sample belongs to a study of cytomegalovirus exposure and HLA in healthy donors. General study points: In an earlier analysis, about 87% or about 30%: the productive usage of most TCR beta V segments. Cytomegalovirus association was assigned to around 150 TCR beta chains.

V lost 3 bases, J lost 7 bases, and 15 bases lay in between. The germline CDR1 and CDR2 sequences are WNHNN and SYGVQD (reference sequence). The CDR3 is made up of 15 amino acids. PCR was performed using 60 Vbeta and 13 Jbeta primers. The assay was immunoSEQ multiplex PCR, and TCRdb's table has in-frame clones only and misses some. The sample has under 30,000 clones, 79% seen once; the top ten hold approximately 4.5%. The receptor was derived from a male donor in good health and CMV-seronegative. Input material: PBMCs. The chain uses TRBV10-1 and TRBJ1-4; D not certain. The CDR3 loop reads CASSDSGRRGEKLFF. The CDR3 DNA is TGCGCCAGCAGTGATTCGGGAAGGCGGGGTGAAAAACTGTTTTTT.